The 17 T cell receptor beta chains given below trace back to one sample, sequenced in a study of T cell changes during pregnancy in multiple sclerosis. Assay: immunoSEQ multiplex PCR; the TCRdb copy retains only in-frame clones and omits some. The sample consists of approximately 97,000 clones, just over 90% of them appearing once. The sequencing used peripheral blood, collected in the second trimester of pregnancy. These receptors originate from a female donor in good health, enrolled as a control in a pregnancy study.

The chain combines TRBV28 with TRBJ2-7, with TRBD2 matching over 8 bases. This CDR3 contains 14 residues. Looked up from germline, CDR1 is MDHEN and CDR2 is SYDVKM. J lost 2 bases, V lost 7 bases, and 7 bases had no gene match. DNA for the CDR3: TGTGCCAGCATCCCCCCCGGGGGGGCCTACGAGCAGTACTTC. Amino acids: CASIPPGGAYEQYF.

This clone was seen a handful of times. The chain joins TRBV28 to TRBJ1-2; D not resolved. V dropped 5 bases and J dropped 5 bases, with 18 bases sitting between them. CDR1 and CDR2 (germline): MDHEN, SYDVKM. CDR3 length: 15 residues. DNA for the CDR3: TGTGCCAGCAGTCGCTGGGCCGTGGATGGGTATGGCTACACCTTC. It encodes CASSRWAVDGYGYTF.

CDR3 residues: CASSIGTSGAYEQYF. CDR3 DNA sequence: TGTGCCAGCAGTATCGGGACTAGCGGGGCCTACGAGCAGTACTTC. The genes are TRBV9 and TRBJ2-7; 13 bases line up with TRBD2. The CDR3 is made up of 15 amino acids. V was clipped by 5 bases and J by 2 bases; unmatched bases: 4. Germline V lookup: CDR1 SGDLS, CDR2 YYNGEE.

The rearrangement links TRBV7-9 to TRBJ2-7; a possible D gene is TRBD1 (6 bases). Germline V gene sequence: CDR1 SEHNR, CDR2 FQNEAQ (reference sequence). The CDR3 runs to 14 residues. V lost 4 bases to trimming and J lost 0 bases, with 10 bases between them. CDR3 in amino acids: CASSYGQPSYEQYF. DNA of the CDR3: TGTGCCAGCAGCTATGGACAGCCCTCCTACGAGCAGTACTTC. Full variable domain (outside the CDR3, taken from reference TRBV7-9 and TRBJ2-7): DTGVSQNPRHKITKRGQNVTFRCDPISEHNRLYWYRQTLGQGPEFLTYFQNEAQLEKSRLLSDRFSAERPKGSFSTLEIQRTEQGDSAMYLCASSYGQPSYEQYFGPGTRLTVT.

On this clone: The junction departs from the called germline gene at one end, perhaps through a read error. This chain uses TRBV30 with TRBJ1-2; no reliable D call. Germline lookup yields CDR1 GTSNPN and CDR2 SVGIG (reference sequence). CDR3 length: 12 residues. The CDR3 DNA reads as TGTGCCTGGGCCCCGGGAGGTAGCGTACGGGCATTC. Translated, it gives CAWAPGGSVRAF.

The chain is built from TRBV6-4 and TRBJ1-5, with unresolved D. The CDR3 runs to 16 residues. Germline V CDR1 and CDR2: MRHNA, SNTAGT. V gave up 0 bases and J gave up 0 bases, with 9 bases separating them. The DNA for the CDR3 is TGTGCCAGCAGTGACTCCGCCGGGGATAGCAATCAGCCCCAGCATTTT. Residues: CASSDSAGDSNQPQHF.

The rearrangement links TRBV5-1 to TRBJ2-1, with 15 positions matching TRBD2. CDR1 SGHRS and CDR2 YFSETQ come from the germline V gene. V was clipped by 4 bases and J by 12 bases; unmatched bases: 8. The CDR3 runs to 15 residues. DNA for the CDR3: TGCGCCAGCAGCCCCGGACTAGCGGGAGGGCCTGGGCAGTTCTTC. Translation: CASSPGLAGGPGQFF. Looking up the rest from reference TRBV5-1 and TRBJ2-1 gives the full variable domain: KAGVTQTPRYLIKTRGQQVTLSCSPISGHRSVSWYQQTPGQGLQFLFEYFSETQRNKGNFPGRFSGRQFSNSRSEMNVSTLELGDSALYLCASSPGLAGGPGQFFGPGTRLTVL.

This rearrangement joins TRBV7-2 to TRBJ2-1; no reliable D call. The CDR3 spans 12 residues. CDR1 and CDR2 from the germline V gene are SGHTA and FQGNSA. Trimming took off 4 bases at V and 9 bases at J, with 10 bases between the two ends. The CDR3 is CASSSLVGEQFF. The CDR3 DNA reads TGTGCCAGCAGCTCTCTAGTCGGTGAGCAGTTCTTC.

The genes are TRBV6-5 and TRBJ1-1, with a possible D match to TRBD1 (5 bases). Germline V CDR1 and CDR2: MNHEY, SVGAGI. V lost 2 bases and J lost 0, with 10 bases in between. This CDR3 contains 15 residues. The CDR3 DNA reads TGTGCCAGCAGTTACAACGGCAGGGTGAACACTGAAGCTTTCTTT. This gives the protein CASSYNGRVNTEAFF.

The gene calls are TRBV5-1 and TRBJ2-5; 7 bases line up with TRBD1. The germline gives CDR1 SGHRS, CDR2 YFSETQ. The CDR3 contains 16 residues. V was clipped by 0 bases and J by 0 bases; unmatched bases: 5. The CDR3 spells CASSLATGTYQETQYF. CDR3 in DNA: TGCGCCAGCAGCTTGGCGACAGGGACGTACCAAGAGACCCAGTACTTC.

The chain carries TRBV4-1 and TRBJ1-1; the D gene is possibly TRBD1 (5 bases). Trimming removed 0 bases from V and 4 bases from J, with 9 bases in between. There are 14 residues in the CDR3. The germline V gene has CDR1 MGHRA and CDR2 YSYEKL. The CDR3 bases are TGCGCCAGCAGCCAAGATGTGGGGGGCACTGAAGCTTTCTTT. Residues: CASSQDVGGTEAFF.

CDR3 loop: CASSEERGSYTDTQYF. In DNA form, the CDR3 reads TGTGCCAGCAGTGAAGAGCGGGGCAGCTACACAGATACGCAGTATTTT. The chain carries TRBV6-1 and TRBJ2-3, with 7 positions matching TRBD2. In germline, CDR1 is MNHNS, CDR2 SASEGT. The CDR3 spans 16 residues. V gave up 1 base and J gave up 2 bases; unmatched junction bases: 6.

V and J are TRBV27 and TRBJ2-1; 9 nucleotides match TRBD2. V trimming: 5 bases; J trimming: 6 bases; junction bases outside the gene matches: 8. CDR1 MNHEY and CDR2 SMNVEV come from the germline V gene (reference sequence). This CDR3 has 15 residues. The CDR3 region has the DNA TGTGCCAGCAGTCGCGGGAGGGAGGAGGTCAATGAGCAGTTCTTC. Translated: CASSRGREEVNEQFF.

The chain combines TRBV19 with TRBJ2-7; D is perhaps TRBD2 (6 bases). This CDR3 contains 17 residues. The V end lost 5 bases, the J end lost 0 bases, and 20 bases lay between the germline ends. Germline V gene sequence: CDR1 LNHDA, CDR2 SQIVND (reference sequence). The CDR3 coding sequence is TGTGCCAGTAGTTCAGTGGGAGGAAGTTCGTTCTCCTACGAGCAGTACTTC. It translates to CASSSVGGSSFSYEQYF.

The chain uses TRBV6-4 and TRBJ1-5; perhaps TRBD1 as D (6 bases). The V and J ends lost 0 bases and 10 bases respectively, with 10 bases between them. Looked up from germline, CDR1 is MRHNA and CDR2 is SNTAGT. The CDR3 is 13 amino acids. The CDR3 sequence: CASSDSRDTPQHF. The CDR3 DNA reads TGTGCCAGCAGTGACTCGAGGGACACCCCCCAGCATTTT.

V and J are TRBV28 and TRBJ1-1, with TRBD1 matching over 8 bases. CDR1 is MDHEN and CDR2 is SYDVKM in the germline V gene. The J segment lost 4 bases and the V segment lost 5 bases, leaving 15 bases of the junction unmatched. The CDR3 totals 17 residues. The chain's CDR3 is CASSANRDLQGGTEAFF. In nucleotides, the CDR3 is TGTGCCAGCAGTGCGAACCGGGACCTACAGGGGGGCACTGAAGCTTTCTTT.

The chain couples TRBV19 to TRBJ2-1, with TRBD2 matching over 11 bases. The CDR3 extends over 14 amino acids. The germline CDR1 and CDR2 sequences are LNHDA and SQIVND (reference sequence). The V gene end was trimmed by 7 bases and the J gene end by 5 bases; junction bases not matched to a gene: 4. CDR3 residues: CASIGTSGNNEQFF. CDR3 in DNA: TGTGCCAGTATAGGGACTAGCGGTAACAATGAGCAGTTCTTC.